This passage covers 4 T cell receptor beta chains from one sample sequenced in a study of Ad26.COV2.S vaccination and SARS-CoV-2 variants (dated by TCRdb to about 2021). Libraries were constructed by the immunoSEQ multiplex PCR assay. As stored in TCRdb, this immuneACCESS dataset retains in-frame rearrangements with V and J assigned. A fraction of the clones does not appear; measured against another copy, unresolved V genes explain less than half of the discrepancy, and the remainder lacks a known reason. Present in this sample are fewer than 900,000 clones, roughly 90% of which were seen just once. Clones ranked in the top ten supply about 1.5% of the sample. Per the publication, the treatment or condition label means: some 20 received Ad26.COV2.S at low or high dose, single or two shots; about 5 received placebo; per-sample allocation not given. Repertoires of vaccine and placebo recipients were sequenced from samples collected on day 63 after the first injection.

This specimen consisted of peripheral blood, obtained in a trial of Ad26.COV2.S vaccine versus placebo. Receptors were obtained from a person between 18 and 65 years old who received the Ad26.COV2.S COVID-19 vaccine or a placebo.

This clone was detected only once. The chain joins TRBV27 to TRBJ1-1; TRBD1 matches 8 bases. Germline V lookup: CDR1 MNHEY, CDR2 SMNVEV (reference sequence). Trimming removed 1 base from V and 7 bases from J; junction bases left unmatched: 14. The CDR3 consists of 17 residues. The CDR3 region is CASSLYNQGAVKVEAFF. The CDR3 DNA is TGTGCCAGCAGTTTATATAACCAGGGGGCAGTGAAGGTTGAAGCTTTCTTT.

About this clone itself: Other DNA sequences in this sample translate to the same CDR3. The gene calls are TRBV11-2 and TRBJ1-3; D call uncertain. In germline, CDR1 is SGHAT, CDR2 FQNNGV. The V end was cut by 3 bases, the J end by 4 bases, with 4 bases between. This CDR3 spans 12 amino acids. CDR3 amino acids: CASSLGGNTIYF. CDR3 sequence (DNA): TGTGCCAGCAGCTTGGGCGGAAACACCATATATTTT.

The V gene is TRBV6-6, the J gene TRBJ2-5, with TRBD2 matching over 7 bases. From germline, CDR1 is MNHNY and CDR2 SVGAGI (reference sequence). Trimming took 6 bases from V and 2 from J; bases not matched to a gene: 12. CDR3 length: 16 residues. CDR3: CASSERLAGVQETQYF. The CDR3 DNA reads as TGTGCCAGCAGCGAGCGACTGGCGGGGGTTCAAGAGACCCAGTACTTC.

The chain combines TRBV27 with TRBJ1-5, with D perhaps matching TRBD1 (6 bases). The V end was cut by 4 bases, the J end by 3 bases, with 13 bases between. Germline V gene data show CDR1 as MNHEY and CDR2 as SMNVEV (reference sequence). The CDR3 runs to 15 residues. CDR3 DNA: TGTGCCAGCAGTTCAGGGGCCTTTATCAATCAGCCCCAGCATTTT. This codes for CASSSGAFINQPQHF.